This TCR beta chain was documented in a study of blood T cell repertoires in COVID-19. CDR3 length: 17 residues. Germline CDR1 SGHAT, CDR2 FQNNGV. V was shortened by 5 bases and J by 4 bases, with 21 bases between the two germline ends. In the source study's methods: For nucleated cells, counts were estimated from reference gene primer amplification. Sequencing was performed with immunoSEQ multiplex PCR; in TCRdb, only in-frame clones are kept and a portion is missing. V and J calls and clone size are copied from that table; D and trimming were computed from the DNA. The repertoire holds more than 150,000 clones, with just under 80% as singletons.

The clonotype comes from a woman older than 75 with acute or convalescent COVID-19. The chain links TRBV11-2 to TRBJ1-3; a possible D gene is TRBD1 (5 bases). What was sequenced was peripheral blood. The CDR3 is CASSPWGGRQSGNTIYF. CDR3 DNA: TGTGCCAGCAGCCCTTGGGGGGGAAGACAAAGCGGAAACACCATATATTTT. Combining the CDR3 with reference TRBV11-2 and TRBJ1-3 gives the whole variable domain EAGVAQSPRYKIIEKRQSVAFWCNPISGHATLYWYQQILGQGPKLLIQFQNNGVVDDSQLPKDRFSAERLKGVDSTLKIQPAKLEDSAVYLCASSPWGGRQSGNTIYFGEGSWLTVV.